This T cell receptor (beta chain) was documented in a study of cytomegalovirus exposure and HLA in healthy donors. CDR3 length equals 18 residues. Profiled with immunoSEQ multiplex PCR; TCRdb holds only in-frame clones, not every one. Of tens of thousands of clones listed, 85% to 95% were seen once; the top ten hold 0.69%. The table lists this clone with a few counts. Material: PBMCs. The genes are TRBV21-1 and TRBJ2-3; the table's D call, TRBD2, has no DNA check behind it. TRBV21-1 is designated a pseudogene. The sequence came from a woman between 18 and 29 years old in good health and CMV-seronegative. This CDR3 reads CASRLVGLAGASTDTQYF. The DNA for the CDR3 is TGTGCCAGCAGGTTGGTAGGACTAGCGGGGGCCTCCACAGATACGCAGTATTTT.